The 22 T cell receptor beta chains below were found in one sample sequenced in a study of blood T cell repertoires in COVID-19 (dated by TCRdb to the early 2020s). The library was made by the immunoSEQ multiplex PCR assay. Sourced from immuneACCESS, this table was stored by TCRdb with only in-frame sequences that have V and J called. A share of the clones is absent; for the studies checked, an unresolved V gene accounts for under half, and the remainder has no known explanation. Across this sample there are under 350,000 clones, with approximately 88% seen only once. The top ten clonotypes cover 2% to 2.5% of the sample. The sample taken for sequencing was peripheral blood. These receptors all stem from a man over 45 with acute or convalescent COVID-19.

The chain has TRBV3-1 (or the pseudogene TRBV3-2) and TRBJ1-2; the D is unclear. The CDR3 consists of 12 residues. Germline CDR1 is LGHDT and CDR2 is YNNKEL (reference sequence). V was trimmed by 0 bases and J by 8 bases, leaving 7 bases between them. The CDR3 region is CASSQDLEGYTF. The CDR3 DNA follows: TGTGCCAGCAGCCAAGATTTAGAGGGCTACACCTTC.

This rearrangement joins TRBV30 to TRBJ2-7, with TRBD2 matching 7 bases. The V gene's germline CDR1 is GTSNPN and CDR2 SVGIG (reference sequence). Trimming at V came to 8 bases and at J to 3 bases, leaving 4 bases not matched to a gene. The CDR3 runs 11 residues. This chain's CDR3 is CAREDFYEQYF. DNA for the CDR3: TGTGCCCGGGAGGACTTCTACGAGCAGTACTTC.

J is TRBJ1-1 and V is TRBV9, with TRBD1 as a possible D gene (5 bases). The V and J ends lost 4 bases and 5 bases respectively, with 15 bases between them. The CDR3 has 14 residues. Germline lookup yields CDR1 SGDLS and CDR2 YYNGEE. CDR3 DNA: TGTGCCAGCAGCCGAGCCGGGGGTTCGACTGAAGCTTTCTTT. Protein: CASSRAGGSTEAFF.

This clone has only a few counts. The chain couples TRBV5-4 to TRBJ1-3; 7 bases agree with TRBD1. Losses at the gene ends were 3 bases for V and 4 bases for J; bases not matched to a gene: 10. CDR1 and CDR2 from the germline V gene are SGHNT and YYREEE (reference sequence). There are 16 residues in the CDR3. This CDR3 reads CASSSPQGLRGNTIYF. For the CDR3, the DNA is TGTGCCAGCAGCTCCCCACAGGGGCTTCGGGGAAACACCATATATTTT.

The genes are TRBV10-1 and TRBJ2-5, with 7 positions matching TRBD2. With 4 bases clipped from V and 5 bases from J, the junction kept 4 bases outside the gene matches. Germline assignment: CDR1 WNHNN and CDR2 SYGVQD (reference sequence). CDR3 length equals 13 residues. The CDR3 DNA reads TGCGCCAGCAGTGGAGGAGCGGGGGAGACCCAGTACTTC. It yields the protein CASSGGAGETQYF.

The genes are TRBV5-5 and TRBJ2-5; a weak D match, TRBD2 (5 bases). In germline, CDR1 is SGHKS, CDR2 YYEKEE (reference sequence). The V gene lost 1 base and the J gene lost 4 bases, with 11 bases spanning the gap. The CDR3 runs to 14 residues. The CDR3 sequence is CASSLSEGRETQYF. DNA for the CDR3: TGTGCCAGCAGCTTGTCCGAGGGTCGAGAGACCCAGTACTTC.

The CDR3 protein is CSASSGTTSPYEQYF. DNA for the CDR3: TGCAGTGCTAGTTCCGGGACTACCAGCCCCTACGAGCAGTACTTC. The rearrangement links TRBV20-1 to TRBJ2-7; 7 nucleotides line up with TRBD2. The V and J ends lost 3 bases and 2 bases, in that order; junction bases with no gene match: 10. Germline V gene lookup returns CDR1 DFQATT and CDR2 SNEGSKA (reference sequence). This CDR3 region has 15 residues.

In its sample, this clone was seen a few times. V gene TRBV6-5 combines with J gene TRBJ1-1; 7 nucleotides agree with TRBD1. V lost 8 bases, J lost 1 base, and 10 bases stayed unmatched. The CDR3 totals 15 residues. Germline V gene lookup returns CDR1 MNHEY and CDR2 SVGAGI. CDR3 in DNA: TGTGCCAGCCTAGGGGTGACAGGGCCGAACACTGAAGCTTTCTTT. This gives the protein CASLGVTGPNTEAFF.

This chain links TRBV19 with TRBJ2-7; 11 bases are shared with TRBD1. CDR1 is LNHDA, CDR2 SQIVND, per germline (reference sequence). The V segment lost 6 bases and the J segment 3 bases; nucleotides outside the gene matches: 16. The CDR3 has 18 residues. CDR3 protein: CASSPTSPGQGDHYEQYF. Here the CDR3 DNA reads TGTGCCAGTAGCCCTACCTCACCGGGACAGGGGGATCACTACGAGCAGTACTTC.

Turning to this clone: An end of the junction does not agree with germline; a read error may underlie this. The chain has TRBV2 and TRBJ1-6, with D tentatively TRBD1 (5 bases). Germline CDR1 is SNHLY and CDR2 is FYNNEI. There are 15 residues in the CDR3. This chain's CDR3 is CASSDYRGNKSPLHF. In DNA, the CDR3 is TGTGCCAGCAGTGATTATAGGGGAAATAAGTCACCCCTCCACTTT.

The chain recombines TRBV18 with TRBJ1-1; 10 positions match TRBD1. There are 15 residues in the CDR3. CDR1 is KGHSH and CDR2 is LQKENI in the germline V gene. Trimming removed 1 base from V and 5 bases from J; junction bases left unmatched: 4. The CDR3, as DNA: TGTGCCAGCTCACCACTGCAGGGACAGGGGACTGAAGCTTTCTTT. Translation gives CASSPLQGQGTEAFF.

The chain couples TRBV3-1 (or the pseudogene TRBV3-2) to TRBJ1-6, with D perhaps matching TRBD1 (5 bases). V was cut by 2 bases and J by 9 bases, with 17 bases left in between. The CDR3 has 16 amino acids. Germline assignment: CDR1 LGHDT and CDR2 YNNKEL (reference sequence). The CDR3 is CASSQMGLNRASPLHF. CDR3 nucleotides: TGTGCCAGCAGCCAAATGGGGCTTAATCGAGCTTCACCCCTCCACTTT.

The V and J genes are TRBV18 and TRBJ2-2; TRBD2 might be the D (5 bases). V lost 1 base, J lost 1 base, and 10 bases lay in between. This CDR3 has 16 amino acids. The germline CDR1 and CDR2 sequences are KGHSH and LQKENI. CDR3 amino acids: CASSPQRLQNTGELFF. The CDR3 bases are TGTGCCAGCTCACCACAAAGACTACAGAACACCGGGGAGCTGTTTTTT.

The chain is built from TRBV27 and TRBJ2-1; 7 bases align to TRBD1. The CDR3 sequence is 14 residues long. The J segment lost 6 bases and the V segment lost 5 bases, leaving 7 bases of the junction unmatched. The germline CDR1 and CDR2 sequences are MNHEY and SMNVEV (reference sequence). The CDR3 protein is CASSRDSIPNEQFF. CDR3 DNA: TGTGCCAGCAGTAGGGACAGTATACCCAATGAGCAGTTCTTC.

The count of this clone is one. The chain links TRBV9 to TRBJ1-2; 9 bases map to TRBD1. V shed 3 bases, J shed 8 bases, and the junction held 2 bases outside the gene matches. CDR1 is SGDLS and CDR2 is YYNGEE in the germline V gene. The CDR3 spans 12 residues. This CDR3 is CASSGDRDGYTF. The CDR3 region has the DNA TGTGCCAGCAGCGGGGACAGGGACGGCTACACCTTC.

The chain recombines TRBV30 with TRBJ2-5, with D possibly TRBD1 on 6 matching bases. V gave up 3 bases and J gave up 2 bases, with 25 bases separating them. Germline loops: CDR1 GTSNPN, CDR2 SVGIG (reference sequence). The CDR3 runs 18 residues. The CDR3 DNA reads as TGTGCCTGGAGCCCCCGACGGGGCCGGGACACTGGGCAAGAGACCCAGTACTTC. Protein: CAWSPRRGRDTGQETQYF. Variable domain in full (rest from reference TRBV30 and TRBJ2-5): SQTIHQWPATLVQPVGSPLSLECTVEGTSNPNLYWYRQAAGRGLQLLFYSVGIGQISSEVPQNLSASRPQDRQFILSSKKLLLSDSGFYLCAWSPRRGRDTGQETQYFGPGTRLLVL.

CDR3 nucleotides: TGCGCCAGCAGCTCTTCCGGGAGCAATGAAAAACTGTTTTTT. This translates into CASSSSGSNEKLFF. V and J are TRBV5-1 and TRBJ1-4; D uncertain. The V and J ends lost 3 bases and 5 bases respectively, with 11 bases between them. Germline-derived CDR1 and CDR2 are SGHRS and YFSETQ. The length of the CDR3 is 14 residues.

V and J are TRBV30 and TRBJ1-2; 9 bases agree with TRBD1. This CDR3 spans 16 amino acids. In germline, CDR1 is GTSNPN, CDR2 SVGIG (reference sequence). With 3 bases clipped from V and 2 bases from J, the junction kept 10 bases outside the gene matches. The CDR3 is CAWRRVTGGGNYGYTF. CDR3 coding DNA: TGTGCCTGGAGACGAGTTACAGGGGGCGGAAACTATGGCTACACCTTC.

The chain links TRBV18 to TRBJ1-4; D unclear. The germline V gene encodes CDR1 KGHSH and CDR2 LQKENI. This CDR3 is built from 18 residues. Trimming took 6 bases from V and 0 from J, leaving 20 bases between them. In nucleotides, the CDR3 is TGTGCCAGCTCTACCGGGCCTCGGGAAGCCGCAACTAATGAAAAACTGTTTTTT. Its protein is CASSTGPREAATNEKLFF.

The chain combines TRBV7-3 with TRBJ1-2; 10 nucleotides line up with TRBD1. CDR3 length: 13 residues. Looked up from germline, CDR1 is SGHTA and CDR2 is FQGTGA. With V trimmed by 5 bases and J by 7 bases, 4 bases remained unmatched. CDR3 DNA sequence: TGTGCCAGCAGCCCGGGGACAGGGGCTGGCTACACCTTC. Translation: CASSPGTGAGYTF.

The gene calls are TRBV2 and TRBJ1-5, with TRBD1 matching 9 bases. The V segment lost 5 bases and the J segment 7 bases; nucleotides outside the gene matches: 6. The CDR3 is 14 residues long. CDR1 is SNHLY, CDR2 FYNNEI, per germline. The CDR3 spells CASSTGTGNQPQHF. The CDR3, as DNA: TGTGCCAGCAGTACCGGGACAGGGAACCAGCCCCAGCATTTT.

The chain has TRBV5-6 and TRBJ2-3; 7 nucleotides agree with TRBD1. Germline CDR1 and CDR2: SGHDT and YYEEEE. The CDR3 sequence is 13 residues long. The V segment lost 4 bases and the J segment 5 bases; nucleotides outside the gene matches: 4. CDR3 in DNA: TGTGCCAGCAGCCCCGGGACAGAAGATACGCAGTATTTT. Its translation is CASSPGTEDTQYF.